The clone carrying this T cell receptor beta chain appeared many times. Its antigen is currently unknown. Trimming took 1 base from V and 7 from J, leaving 11 bases between them. The CDR3 totals 14 residues. Germline V gene data show CDR1 as MDHEN and CDR2 as SYDVKM. TCR beta CDR3 regions were amplified from RNA transcripts. Following a first-round RT-PCR that used HTBI primers, a second-round multiplex PCR was carried out. Each CDR3 protein is one row after TCRdb ran MiXCR on the multiplex PCR reads. The sample contains some 150,000 distinct CDR3 sequences, 35% to 45% of which appear only once. This entry belongs to a study of Graves' ophthalmopathy and Graves' hyperthyroidism. Study-wide background: There was a collection of peripheral blood at initial diagnosis, before any treatment. Study findings and constraints: Most expanded clonotypes in thyroid above 0.001 frequency also showed up in blood.

A duration under 3 months, NOSPECS ≥4, CAS ≥3 and moderate-to-severe activity characterized the donors with ophthalmopathy. Establishment of the diagnosis relied upon clinical symptoms, serum thyroxine, TRAb, thyroid ultrasound and orbital computed tomography. The material sequenced was peripheral blood. The clonotype originates from a man aged 25 to 40 with Graves' ophthalmopathy. J is TRBJ1-5 and V is TRBV28; no definite D call. In DNA form, the CDR3 reads TGTGCCAGCAGTTTATCAGGCAGGACCCAGCCCCAGCATTTT. It codes for CASSLSGRTQPQHF.